The rows below give T cell receptor beta chains drawn from one sample of a study of tumor-infiltrating lymphocytes in primary liver carcinoma. TCRdb analysed the multiplex PCR reads with MiXCR anew, one entry per CDR3 protein. The data show about 180,000 distinct CDR3 sequences, about 60% seen once. The source material was peripheral blood. These receptors all come from a man in his forties or fifties with primary liver carcinoma and hepatitis B virus infection. CDR3s include the opening cysteine and the closing phenylalanine or tryptophan. Each record gives: J gene, D gene, V gene, clone size, CDR3 DNA, CDR3 protein. The D gene is left open where the match is weak. Only part of the rows carry a size: once, few, many, or a class if the clone is expanded.

TRBJ2-1 - TRBV6-6 - TGTGCCAGCAGTCCCTCCCCCTACAATGAGCAGTTCTTC CASSPSPYNEQFF
TRBJ2-7 - TRBV12-3/TRBV12-4 - TGTGCCAGCAGTTCGGGACATGCGGCTGGCTACGAGCAGTGCTTC CASSSGHAAGYEQCF
TRBJ1-2 - TRBV11-2 - TGTGCCAGCAAACCATTGACGAGAGGGCGTAGATTAAACTATGGCTACACCTTC CASKPLTRGRRLNYGYTF
TRBJ2-5 - TRBV11-2 - TGTGCCAGCAGCCCCCGGGGATCAGAGACCCAGTACTTC CASSPRGSETQYF
TRBJ2-7 TRBD1 TRBV29-1 - TGCAGCGTCCTACTTCGGGACAGTTACTACGAGCAGTACTTC CSVLLRDSYYEQYF
TRBJ1-5 - TRBV10-2 - TGCGCCAGCAGGGAGGGCAGCCGAGGAGCTAGCAATCAGCCCCAGCATTTT CASREGSRGASNQPQHF
TRBJ2-5 - TRBV11-2 - TGTGCCAGCAGCCCTCGAAACGGGGGTTGGAGTCAAGAGACTCAGTACTTC CASSPRNGGWSQETQYF
TRBJ2-5 TRBD2 TRBV4-1 - TGCGCCAGGAGCCTCTCTAGCGGGAGGAGGGAGACCCAGTACTTC CARSLSSGRRETQYF
TRBJ2-7 - TRBV11-2 - TGTGCCAGCAACTTAACTGACACTACCTACGAGCTGTACTTC CASNLTDTTYELYF
TRBJ2-1 - TRBV11-2 - TGTGCTAGCAGTCGCGCGACCGTTTACAAAGAGCAGTTCTTC CASSRATVYKEQFF
TRBJ2-7 - TRBV11-2 many TGTGCCAGCAGCGGAGGGGGTTTCTACGAGCAGTACTTC CASSGGGFYEQYF
TRBJ1-2 - TRBV28 once TGTGCCAGCATCCCGGACGGCGGTAACTATGGCTACACCTTC CASIPDGGNYGYTF
TRBJ2-3 TRBD2 TRBV29-1 - TGCAACGTTGAGTGGCTAGCGGGAGGGGCCCCCACAGATACGCAGTATTTT CNVEWLAGGAPTDTQYF
TRBJ2-3 - TRBV5-1 - TGCGCCAGCAGCTTGAAGCGTTCAGATACGCAGTATTTT CASSLKRSDTQYF
TRBJ2-5 TRBD2 TRBV5-1 - TGCGCCAGCAGCTTGGGGGACTATTCGTACCAAGAGACCCAGTACTTC CASSLGDYSYQETQYF
TRBJ1-1 - TRBV29-1 - TGCAGCGTTGAATTTGGGGTGACTGAAGCTTTCTTT CSVEFGVTEAFF
TRBJ1-2 - TRBV6-1 few TGTGCCAGCAGTGAACCCGGGTATGGCTACACCTTC CASSEPGYGYTF
TRBJ2-1 - TRBV11-2 - TGTGCCAGCAGCTTAGATGGGTTTTGGCGAGAGGGCCAGTTTGAGCAGTTCTTC CASSLDGFWREGQFEQFF
TRBJ2-1 - TRBV12-5 - TGTGCTAGTGGTTTTGGCCGGGATGATCAGTTCTTC CASGFGRDDQFF
TRBJ2-7 TRBD1 TRBV7-9 - TGTGCCAGCGAGGCAGGGGGAGAGCAGTACTTC CASEAGGEQYF
TRBJ1-3 TRBD1 TRBV4-1 - TGCGCCAGCAGCCAAGATTCTCCCACAGGGGAAAGGGGTATCGCCATATATTTT CASSQDSPTGERGIAIYF
TRBJ2-7 - TRBV11-2 once TGTGCCATCAGCTTAGTGGGGAGCCTGGGGTACGAGCAGTACTTC CAISLVGSLGYEQYF
TRBJ2-7 - TRBV7-9 few TGTGCCAGCAGCCACCAGACCTACGAGCAGTACTTC CASSHQTYEQYF
TRBJ2-7 TRBD1 TRBV11-2 many TGTGCCAGCAGCTCGACTGACAGGGTAGGGGAGCAGTACTTC CASSSTDRVGEQYF